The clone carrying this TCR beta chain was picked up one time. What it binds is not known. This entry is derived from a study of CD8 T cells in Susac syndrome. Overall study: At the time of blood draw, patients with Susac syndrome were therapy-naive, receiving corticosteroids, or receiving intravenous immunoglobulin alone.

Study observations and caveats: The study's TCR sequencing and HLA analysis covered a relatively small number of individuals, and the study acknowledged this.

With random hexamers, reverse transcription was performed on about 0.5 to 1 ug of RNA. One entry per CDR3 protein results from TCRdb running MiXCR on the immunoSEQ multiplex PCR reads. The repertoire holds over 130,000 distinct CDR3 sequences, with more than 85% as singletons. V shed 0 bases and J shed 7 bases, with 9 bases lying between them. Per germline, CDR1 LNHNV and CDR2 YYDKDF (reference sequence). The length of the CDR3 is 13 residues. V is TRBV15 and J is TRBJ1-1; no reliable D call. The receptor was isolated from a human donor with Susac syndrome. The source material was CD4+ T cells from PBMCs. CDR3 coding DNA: TGTGCCACCAGCAGAGATCTGAACCGTGAAGCTTTCTTT. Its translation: CATSRDLNREAFF. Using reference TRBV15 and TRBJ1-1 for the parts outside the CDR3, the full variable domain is DAMVIQNPRYQVTQFGKPVTLSCSQTLNHNVMYWYQQKSSQAPKLLFHYYDKDFNNEADTPDNFQSRRPNTSFCFLDIRSPGLGDTAMYLCATSRDLNREAFFGQGTRLTVV.